This entry concerns a single TCR beta chain. Antigen: not known. Mismatch with germline at one junction end may stem from a read error. The data were taken from a study of T-cell memory formation after mild COVID-19. Overall study: TCR clusters largely stayed donor specific. Regarding the study as a whole: Later expanders leaned CD4+, whereas day 15 to 85 contracting clones were balanced CD4/CD8. Pre-infection memory contained some responding clones, which suggested that cross-reactive memory had joined.

TCRdb re-called the 5' RACE reads through MiXCR, storing one row per CDR3 protein. The table has about 140,000 distinct CDR3 sequences, around 15% seen once; the top ten hold about 29%. CDR3 length: 15 residues. Germline assignment: CDR1 SEHNR and CDR2 FQNEAQ (reference sequence). The sample was PBMCs or a T cell subset sorted from them (not recorded which). The sequence was obtained from an adult woman who had mild COVID-19 (a few samples of this study predate the infection). Cell type and time point are not known. The J gene is TRBJ1-4, the V gene TRBV7-9; D perhaps matches TRBD1 (5 bases). CDR3 residues: CASSAGLLGREKLYF. The CDR3 DNA is TGTGCCAGCAGCGCGGGACTCCTTGGACGGGAAAAACTGTATTTT.